This T cell receptor beta chain was observed in a study of T cells in Graves' hyperthyroidism and ophthalmopathy. Study-wide results and caveats: Before onset, ophthalmopathy was predicted by the model a median around 6 months earlier. Blood held most thyroid clonotypes expanded above 0.001 frequency.

It was RNA transcripts that yielded the amplified TCR beta CDR3 regions. HTBI primers were used for first-round RT-PCR of the TCR CDR3. In TCRdb, the multiplex PCR reads were re-called with MiXCR into one record per CDR3 protein. The table lists approximately 710,000 distinct CDR3 sequences, approximately 15% of them singletons. The junction had 11 bases not matched to a gene; V was cut back by 7 bases and J by 9 bases. CDR3 length: 13 residues. Per the germline V gene, CDR1 is MNHNS and CDR2 is SASEGT. Over 18 months, lack of ophthalmopathy progression marked Graves' hyperthyroidism as stable. Clinicians diagnosed patients from clinical symptoms, serum thyroxine and TRAb, thyroid ultrasound and orbital computed tomography. Of note for this clonotype: The target antigen is unknown. A much larger clonotype is one base distant, so this may be a read error.

Sample: blood. This clonotype was sampled from a man over 45 with Graves' hyperthyroidism. The chain has TRBV6-1 and TRBJ2-5; 7 bases align to TRBD1. This CDR3 is CASTMDRQESQYF. The CDR3 coding sequence is TGTGCCAGCACCATGGACAGGCAGGAGTCCCAGTACTTC.